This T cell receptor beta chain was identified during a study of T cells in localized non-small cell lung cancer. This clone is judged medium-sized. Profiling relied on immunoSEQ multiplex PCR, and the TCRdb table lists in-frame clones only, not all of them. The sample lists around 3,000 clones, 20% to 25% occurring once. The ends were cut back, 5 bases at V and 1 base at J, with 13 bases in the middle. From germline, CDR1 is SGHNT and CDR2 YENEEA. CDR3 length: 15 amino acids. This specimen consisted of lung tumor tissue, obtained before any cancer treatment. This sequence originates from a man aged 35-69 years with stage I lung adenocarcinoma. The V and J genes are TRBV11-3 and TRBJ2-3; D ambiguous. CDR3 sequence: CASSPPGVGTDTQYF. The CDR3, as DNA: TGTGCCAGCAGCCCCCCTGGAGTAGGCACAGATACGCAGTATTTT.